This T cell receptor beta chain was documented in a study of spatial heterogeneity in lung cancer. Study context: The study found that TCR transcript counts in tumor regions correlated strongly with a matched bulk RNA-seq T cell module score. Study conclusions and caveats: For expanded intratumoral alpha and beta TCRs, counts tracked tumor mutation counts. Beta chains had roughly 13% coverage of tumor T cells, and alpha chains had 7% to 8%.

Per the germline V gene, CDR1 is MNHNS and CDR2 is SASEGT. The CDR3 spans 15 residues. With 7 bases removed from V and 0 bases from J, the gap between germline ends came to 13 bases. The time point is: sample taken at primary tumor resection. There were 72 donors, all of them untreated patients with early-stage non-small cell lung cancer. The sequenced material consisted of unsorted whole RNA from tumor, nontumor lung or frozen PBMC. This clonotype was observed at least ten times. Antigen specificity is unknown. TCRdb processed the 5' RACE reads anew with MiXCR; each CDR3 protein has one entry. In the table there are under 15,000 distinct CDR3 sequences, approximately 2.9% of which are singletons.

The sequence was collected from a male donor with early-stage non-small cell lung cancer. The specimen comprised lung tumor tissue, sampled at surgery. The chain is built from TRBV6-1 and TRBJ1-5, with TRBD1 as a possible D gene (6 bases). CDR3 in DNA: TGTGCCAGCACCGGGACACTTTATAGCAATCAGCCCCAGCATTTT. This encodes CASTGTLYSNQPQHF.